The entry that follows covers one T cell receptor beta chain sequence. The sample holds many counts of this clone. Its antigen is still unknown. No base quality values were provided; no much bigger clone lies one nucleotide off. Each donor gave one peripheral blood draw, averaging approximately 0.12 L, which was collected into heparinised tubes. Using a panel that included CD45RO, CCR7, CD25, CD127, CD95 and CD27, naive, central memory, regulatory and stem cell-like memory CD4+ T cells were sorted on a BD FACSAria II. Every sorted population had a purity above 98%. Right away, PBMCs were isolated by Lymphoprep density gradient centrifugation and were stained directly, with no culture step. Samples were stained and sorted in pairs, with one healthy donor and one patient per experiment, so that batch effects were minimized. The data are from a study of beta chain features in type 1 diabetes (dated by TCRdb to about 2018). Concerning the study at large: No differences in mean age, gender distribution, total cell number or subset yield were found between patients and healthy donors. The study compared the TCRB repertoires of sorted circulating CD4+ T cell subsets in recently diagnosed type 1 diabetes patients with those in matched healthy donors. A total of roughly 100,000,000 sorted cells were examined across all samples, and the number of cells per subset was strongly correlated with RNA yield. Whereas all 28 donors provided naive and central memory subsets, regulatory and stem cell-like memory subsets were isolated from just 8 patients and roughly 8 healthy donors. Results the study describes overall, beyond this receptor: Naive, central memory and regulatory TCRB repertoires appeared to be more alike among patients than among healthy donors. At VDJ recombination sites, patients with type 1 diabetes made fewer insertions and deleted more nucleotides, a pattern implying thymic rearrangement abnormalities. PCR may preferentially amplify shorter templates, but because patient and control samples were amplified and corrected together, any resulting skew would affect both groups equally. In all four CD4+ subsets, TCRB CDR3 length was moderately but significantly shorter in type 1 diabetes patients. Sequencing cDNA rather than genomic DNA could over-represent highly expressing activated cells, although activation and CD3 levels did not differ between groups. Only small numbers of individuals were included in the HLA sub-analyses, which left unresolved whether HLA type had any influence on TCRB rearrangement.

V ends up 2 bases short and J 9 bases short, with an unmatched junction base count of 10. From cysteine to phenylalanine, the CDR3 is 15 amino acids long. The sequence is cut down to CDR3 DNA, 45 bases in frame from base 1. For CDR1 and CDR2, the germline V gene (reference sequence) lists GTSNPN and SVGIG. The High Capacity cDNA Reverse Transcription Kit was used to reverse transcribe all of the isolated RNA, meaning that expressed TCRB transcripts were what got sequenced. Naive, central memory and regulatory T cell samples underwent deep immunoSEQ sequencing, averaging roughly 3.5 million total reads per sample. Sorted cells were lysed in RLT buffer, and RNA was extracted using DNase-treated RNeasy Micro or Mini kits according to cell number. To prevent cross-contamination, every cell subset was processed on its own, while patient and healthy donor samples were processed together. TCRB sequences were amplified from cDNA with the immunoSEQ multiplex PCR, producing 87-bp fragments spanning the CDR3 region. Sequencing of the amplicons was done on the Illumina HiSeq platform. The study's own analysis went as follows. PCR bias was corrected computationally using synthetic template baselines, and reads within Hamming distance 2 were collapsed, with unmergeable singletons discarded. By aligning reads against IMGT, V, D and J genes, CDR3 length, and insertions or deletions at six rearrangement sites were assigned. Within each subset, clonotype counts were normalized to the number of sorted cells before true diversity and Gini coefficients were calculated with the tcR R package. Repertoire sharing was quantified using the overlap coefficient calculated on TCRB nucleotide sequences. Drawn from immuneACCESS, this table holds only the in-frame rearrangements with V and J called that TCRdb kept. Clones are partly lost; checked studies trace under half to an unresolved V gene and leave the rest unexplained. V, J and clone size derive from that table, while D and trimming were established from the DNA sequence. The sample table holds about 220,000 clones, of which roughly 10% were seen once. The top ten clones comprise 1% to 1.5% of the sample.

Here the chain combines TRBV30 and TRBJ2-1; 10 middle bases align to TRBD1. The TCR originated in a man younger than 35 in good health. Source material: central memory CD4+ T cells from blood. The CDR3 region reads CAWSPGTGVPGEQFF. The DNA sequence is given as TGTGCCTGGAGTCCCGGGACAGGGGTCCCCGGTGAGCAGTTCTTC.